These 15 T cell receptor beta chains share one sample of origin, sequenced in a study of blood T cell repertoires in COVID-19. This table comes from immunoSEQ multiplex PCR, and its TCRdb copy is limited to in-frame clones, with some not included. Of about 91,000 clones in the sample, about 88% are singletons; the top ten hold less than 6%. The sequenced sample consisted of peripheral blood. The receptors here all came from an elderly woman with active COVID-19.

This clone was counted a single time. The chain employs TRBV30 and TRBJ1-1, with 7 bases that match TRBD1. Germline loops: CDR1 GTSNPN, CDR2 SVGIG (reference sequence). Trimming cost V 0 bases and J 7 bases; bases outside gene matches: 5. The CDR3 consists of 13 residues. The CDR3 here is CAWSVGQDSEAFF. CDR3 sequence (DNA): TGTGCCTGGAGTGTAGGACAGGACAGTGAAGCTTTCTTT.

J is TRBJ2-5 and V is TRBV4-1; no firm D call. Deletions cut 2 bases from V and 5 bases from J, with 12 bases between. Germline loops: CDR1 MGHRA, CDR2 YSYEKL. CDR3 length: 14 amino acids. CDR3 in amino acids: CASSQPMEWETQYF. DNA of the CDR3: TGCGCCAGCAGCCAACCGATGGAGTGGGAGACCCAGTACTTC.

The chain combines TRBV7-9 with TRBJ2-3; D might be TRBD2 (7 bases). The CDR3 runs 17 residues. Germline loops: CDR1 SEHNR, CDR2 FQNEAQ (reference sequence). V was clipped by 2 bases and J by 6 bases, with 21 bases between them. The CDR3: CASSLITGRTSWDTQYF. Here the CDR3 DNA reads TGTGCCAGCAGCTTAATCACAGGGAGGACTAGTTGGGATACGCAGTATTTT.

J is TRBJ1-3 and V is TRBV5-1; D is unresolved. V dropped 5 bases and J dropped 0 bases, with 12 bases sitting between them. The CDR3 has 15 amino acids. Germline V gene lookup returns CDR1 SGHRS and CDR2 YFSETQ. The CDR3 DNA is TGCGCCAGCAGTCTAGGCGGAAGCTCTGGAAACACCATATATTTT. It is translated as CASSLGGSSGNTIYF. Together with reference TRBV5-1 and TRBJ1-3, the CDR3 gives the full variable domain: KAGVTQTPRYLIKTRGQQVTLSCSPISGHRSVSWYQQTPGQGLQFLFEYFSETQRNKGNFPGRFSGRQFSNSRSEMNVSTLELGDSALYLCASSLGGSSGNTIYFGEGSWLTVV.

The chain couples TRBV5-8 to TRBJ1-2, with D tentatively TRBD1 (5 bases). CDR3 length equals 13 residues. The V end lost 1 base, the J end lost 4 bases, and 8 bases lay between the germline ends. Germline lookup yields CDR1 SGHTS and CDR2 YDEGEE. This CDR3 reads CASSLRGGYGYTF. As DNA, the CDR3 is TGTGCCAGCAGCTTGAGGGGCGGCTATGGCTACACCTTC.

The V and J genes are TRBV24-1 and TRBJ2-7; D remains unclear. The germline V gene encodes CDR1 KGHDR and CDR2 SFDVKD. Trimming took off 5 bases at V and 2 bases at J, with 9 bases between the two ends. This CDR3 region has 13 residues. DNA for the CDR3: TGTGCCACCAGTGGTAGAGGTACCTACGAGCAGTACTTC. Residues: CATSGRGTYEQYF.

The rearrangement joins TRBV28 to TRBJ2-7; possible D gene TRBD2, 5 bases. This CDR3 is built from 11 residues. Per the germline V gene, CDR1 is MDHEN and CDR2 is SYDVKM. With 5 bases removed from V and 7 bases from J, the gap between germline ends came to 9 bases. In nucleotides, the CDR3 is TGTGCCAGCAGTCAAGAGCGGGAGCAGTACTTC. It encodes CASSQEREQYF.

The chain joins TRBV20-1 to TRBJ2-7; D is ambiguous. Trimming left V 3 bases short and J 6 bases short, with 6 bases between. Looked up from germline, CDR1 is DFQATT and CDR2 is SNEGSKA (reference sequence). The CDR3 covers 10 residues. The chain's CDR3 is CSASFGEQYF. The CDR3 DNA sequence: TGCAGTGCTAGTTTCGGCGAGCAGTACTTC.

As DNA, the CDR3 is TGTGCCAGCAGCTGGACTAGCGGGGGAAGGGATACGCAGTATTTT. Amino acids: CASSWTSGGRDTQYF. The chain employs TRBV7-2 and TRBJ2-3; TRBD2 agrees at 13 bases. The germline CDR1 and CDR2 sequences are SGHTA and FQGNSA. CDR3 length: 15 residues. The V segment lost 4 bases and the J segment 6 bases; nucleotides outside the gene matches: 4.

The J gene is TRBJ1-3, the V gene TRBV30; 8 positions match TRBD1. Looked up from germline, CDR1 is GTSNPN and CDR2 is SVGIG (reference sequence). V dropped 3 bases and J dropped 4; count of bases not matched to a gene: 2. This CDR3 contains 13 residues. The CDR3 region has the DNA TGTGCCTGGAGATGGACAGGGGGAAACACCATATATTTT. Its protein product is CAWRWTGGNTIYF.

CDR3: CASSVVPSRDTQYF. The DNA for the CDR3 is TGTGCCAGCAGCGTAGTTCCTTCTAGGGATACGCAGTATTTT. The genes are TRBV9 and TRBJ2-3; D gene uncertain. The V end lost 0 bases, the J end lost 6 bases, and 11 bases lay between the germline ends. CDR1 and CDR2 (germline): SGDLS, YYNGEE. This CDR3 contains 14 residues.

Only a few counts were recorded for this clone. The chain uses TRBV5-1 and TRBJ2-7; 9 bases are a match to TRBD1. The germline V gene has CDR1 SGHRS and CDR2 YFSETQ. V lost 2 bases to trimming and J lost 6 bases; unmatched junction nucleotides: 6. The length of the CDR3 is 14 residues. The CDR3 protein is CASSFRDRDVEQYF. The CDR3 DNA follows: TGCGCCAGCAGCTTCCGGGACAGGGACGTCGAGCAGTACTTC. Looking up the rest from reference TRBV5-1 and TRBJ2-7 gives the full variable domain: KAGVTQTPRYLIKTRGQQVTLSCSPISGHRSVSWYQQTPGQGLQFLFEYFSETQRNKGNFPGRFSGRQFSNSRSEMNVSTLELGDSALYLCASSFRDRDVEQYFGPGTRLTVT.

Only a few counts were recorded for this clone. The chain links TRBV4-2 to TRBJ2-1, with a tentative D call TRBD1 (5 bases). Trimming shortened V by 4 bases and J by 8 bases, and 15 bases separated the two germline ends. The length of the CDR3 is 14 residues. Germline lookup yields CDR1 LGHNA and CDR2 YNFKEQ. CDR3 in amino acids: CASSRGLLGDEQFF. CDR3 nucleotide sequence: TGTGCCAGCAGCCGGGGCCTCCTGGGCGATGAGCAGTTCTTC.

This rearrangement joins TRBV4-2 to TRBJ2-2, with 10 nucleotides matching TRBD2. V lost 1 base and J lost 3; bases outside the gene matches: 2. CDR3 length: 16 residues. Germline values: CDR1 LGHNA, CDR2 YNFKEQ. Written as DNA, the CDR3 is TGTGCCAGCAGCCAAGGGCTAGCGGGAGACACCGGGGAGCTGTTTTTT. It is translated as CASSQGLAGDTGELFF.

The chain joins TRBV7-9 to TRBJ2-3; TRBD2 might be the D (6 bases). Looked up from germline, CDR1 is SEHNR and CDR2 is FQNEAQ (reference sequence). This CDR3 has 19 amino acids. Trimming removed 1 base from V and 0 bases from J, with 20 bases in between. The CDR3, as DNA: TGTGCCAGCAGCTTAGGATCTGGCGGGGACTTTGCTAGCACAGATACGCAGTATTTT. Translation: CASSLGSGGDFASTDTQYF.